These 22 T cell receptor beta chains were all obtained from the same sample, sequenced in a study of T cell responses to AZD1222 COVID-19 vaccine. The assay was immunoSEQ multiplex PCR, and TCRdb's table has in-frame clones only and misses some. The sample carries tens of thousands of clones, over 60% recorded once. Specimen: peripheral blood, collected on day 0 of AZD1222 vaccination. The receptor source for this set is an adult in good health.

This clone was seen just once. The chain carries TRBV5-4 and TRBJ1-1; a weak D match, TRBD1 (6 bases). This CDR3 is built from 20 residues. Per germline, CDR1 SGHNT and CDR2 YYREEE (reference sequence). Trimming shortened V by 7 bases and J by 1 base, and 32 bases separated the two germline ends. The CDR3 nucleotides read TGTGCCAGCGCAGAGGGGGTGTGGGGGGAAACAGGGCTGCCGAACACTGAAGCTTTCTTT. Translated, it gives CASAEGVWGETGLPNTEAFF.

The CDR3 nucleotides read TGTGCCAGCACCACAGGACTGTACACAGATACGCAGTATTTT. It translates to CASTTGLYTDTQYF. This chain joins TRBV2 and TRBJ2-3, with D perhaps assigned TRBD1 or TRBD2 (5 bases each). V lost 7 bases, J lost 2 bases, and 13 bases lay in between. The CDR3 contains 14 residues. The V gene's germline CDR1 is SNHLY and CDR2 FYNNEI.

This rearrangement joins TRBV5-4 to TRBJ2-3, with D possibly TRBD1 on 6 matching bases. Germline V gene sequence: CDR1 SGHNT, CDR2 YYREEE (reference sequence). The CDR3 is made up of 17 amino acids. Trimming cost V 4 bases and J 1 base, with 19 bases left between them. CDR3 bases: TGTGCCAGCAGCCTAACCTTTAGTAGGACAGGCACAGATACGCAGTATTTT. Its translation is CASSLTFSRTGTDTQYF.

This clone occurred a few times. This sequence joins TRBV5-1 and TRBJ2-5, with 8 nucleotides matching TRBD1. The CDR3 contains 15 residues. V shed 4 bases and J 4 bases; nucleotides not matched to a gene: 9. In germline, CDR1 is SGHRS, CDR2 YFSETQ. The CDR3 region has the DNA TGCGCCAGCAGCCCGGGACAGGTTTCCGTAGAGACCCAGTACTTC. Translation gives CASSPGQVSVETQYF.

V usage is TRBV7-9 and J usage is TRBJ2-7; D is possibly TRBD2 (6 bases). V dropped 5 bases and J dropped 0 bases, with 14 bases sitting between them. The CDR3 contains 15 residues. Per germline, CDR1 SEHNR and CDR2 FQNEAQ (reference sequence). The chain's CDR3 is CASSHTGTDSYEQYF. The CDR3 DNA is TGTGCCAGCAGCCACACCGGGACTGACTCCTACGAGCAGTACTTC.

This clone was found once. This chain links TRBV5-5 with TRBJ1-1; 7 nucleotides agree with TRBD1. The V segment lost 3 bases and the J segment 4 bases; nucleotides outside the gene matches: 12. The CDR3 covers 16 residues. The germline gives CDR1 SGHKS, CDR2 YYEKEE (reference sequence). The CDR3, as DNA: TGTGCCAGCAGCTCCCGGTGGGGGGCAGGGGGCACTGAAGCTTTCTTT. As protein: CASSSRWGAGGTEAFF.

The rearrangement joins TRBV25-1 to TRBJ2-7; the match to TRBD2 covers 10 bases. J lost 2 bases, V lost 1 base, and 5 bases had no gene match. The CDR3 is made up of 16 amino acids. The V gene's germline CDR1 is MGHDK and CDR2 SYGVNS. CDR3 nucleotides: TGTGCCAGCAGTGAATTGGGTAGCGGGGGGACCTACGAGCAGTACTTC. This sequence encodes CASSELGSGGTYEQYF.

This chain uses TRBV4-1 with TRBJ1-1; no firm D call. Germline V gives CDR1 MGHRA, CDR2 YSYEKL. V lost 1 base to trimming and J lost 6 bases, with 27 bases between them. The CDR3 is 19 residues long. The CDR3 is CASSQAPAGLIRASAEAFF. CDR3 nucleotide sequence: TGCGCCAGCAGCCAAGCCCCCGCCGGCCTCATAAGGGCGAGCGCTGAAGCTTTCTTT.

The genes are TRBV20-1 and TRBJ2-5; 9 bases are a match to TRBD2. The CDR3 totals 16 residues. CDR1 and CDR2 from the germline V gene are DFQATT and SNEGSKA (reference sequence). V lost 4 bases and J lost 2; bases outside the gene matches: 11. CDR3: CSATDLSGGVQETQYF. The DNA of the CDR3 is TGCAGTGCTACTGACCTTAGCGGGGGAGTTCAAGAGACCCAGTACTTC.

The CDR3 DNA sequence: TGTGCCAGCAGCTTTTCTTCAGACCGGGAGCTGTTTTTT. It translates to CASSFSSDRELFF. The genes are TRBV5-4 and TRBJ2-2; D gene unclear. Germline-derived CDR1 and CDR2 are SGHNT and YYREEE (reference sequence). V lost 2 bases and J lost 9, with 11 bases in between. The CDR3 contains 13 residues.

The CDR3 bases are TGTGCCAGCAGTTTTGGCCGGCCCCTTAACTATGGCTACACCTTC. Its translation: CASSFGRPLNYGYTF. The V call is TRBV6-2 or TRBV6-3, the J call TRBJ1-2; D unresolved. The CDR3 loop spans 15 amino acids. The germline V and J ends were trimmed by 4 bases and 1 base, with 13 bases remaining between them. CDR1 is MNHEY and CDR2 is SVGEGT in the germline V gene.

This chain joins TRBV7-5 and TRBJ1-6. TRBV7-5 is assigned pseudogene status. The CDR3 is 13 amino acids. CDR3 sequence: CARSSSLDSPLHF. CDR3 nucleotide sequence: TGTGCCAGAAGCTCGTCGCTTGATTCACCCCTCCACTTT.

The chain couples TRBV27 to TRBJ1-5; D might be TRBD1 (5 bases). The CDR3 covers 15 residues. Germline V gene lookup returns CDR1 MNHEY and CDR2 SMNVEV (reference sequence). Trimming left V 3 bases short and J 6 bases short, with 15 bases between. The CDR3 sequence: CASSFLRDLGQPQHF. The CDR3 DNA is TGTGCCAGCAGTTTCCTCAGGGATTTGGGTCAGCCCCAGCATTTT.

The sample holds a few counts of this clone. This chain connects TRBV13 to TRBJ2-5, with 9 bases that match TRBD2. Germline lookup yields CDR1 PRHDT and CDR2 FYEKMQ (reference sequence). Trimming cost V 5 bases and J 5 bases; bases outside gene matches: 6. The CDR3 loop spans 14 amino acids. The CDR3 sequence is CASSRGGGLETQYF. CDR3 in DNA: TGTGCCAGCAGCCGCGGGGGGGGCCTGGAGACCCAGTACTTC.

The chain links TRBV5-1 to TRBJ2-2; 10 bases agree with TRBD1. CDR3 length: 13 residues. Germline CDR1 is SGHRS and CDR2 is YFSETQ. V lost 2 bases, J lost 16 bases, and 8 bases stayed unmatched. The CDR3 reads CASSFGDRGLRFF. In nucleotides, the CDR3 is TGCGCCAGCAGCTTTGGGGACAGGGGTCTCAGGTTTTTT.

The chain couples TRBV27 to TRBJ2-3; D is tentatively TRBD1 or TRBD2 (5 bases each). CDR1 and CDR2 from the germline V gene are MNHEY and SMNVEV (reference sequence). V lost 3 bases, J lost 1 base, and 14 bases lay in between. The CDR3 is 16 amino acids. This CDR3 reads CASSFRDPGRTDTQYF. CDR3 bases: TGTGCCAGCAGTTTCCGGGACCCGGGGCGCACAGATACGCAGTATTTT.

This rearrangement joins TRBV6-2 or TRBV6-3 to TRBJ2-7; TRBD1 might be the D (5 bases). CDR3 length equals 12 residues. CDR1 MNHEY and CDR2 SVGEGT come from the germline V gene. Trimming removed 2 bases from V and 6 bases from J, with 8 bases in between. CDR3 DNA sequence: TGTGCCAGCAGTTACGCAGGGTTCGAGCAGTACTTC. Protein product: CASSYAGFEQYF.

V and J are TRBV12-3 or TRBV12-4 and TRBJ1-5, with a weak D call TRBD1 (6 bases). The CDR3 totals 13 residues. V was trimmed by 3 bases and J by 5 bases, leaving 8 bases between them. The CDR3 bases are TGTGCCAGCAGTTTCGAGGGGGATCAGCCCCAGCATTTT. Its protein is CASSFEGDQPQHF.

This chain uses TRBV11-2 with TRBJ1-2; D is possibly TRBD1 (6 bases). CDR1 SGHAT and CDR2 FQNNGV come from the germline V gene. V lost 5 bases and J 5 bases, leaving 9 bases between the germline ends. This CDR3 contains 12 residues. CDR3 nucleotide sequence: TGTGCCAGCAGCAGGGGGGGATATGGCTACACCTTC. It codes for CASSRGGYGYTF. The whole variable domain, remainder taken from reference TRBV11-2 and TRBJ1-2, is EAGVAQSPRYKIIEKRQSVAFWCNPISGHATLYWYQQILGQGPKLLIQFQNNGVVDDSQLPKDRFSAERLKGVDSTLKIQPAKLEDSAVYLCASSRGGYGYTFGSGTRLTVV.

The J gene is TRBJ1-1, the V gene TRBV28; D might be TRBD1 (6 bases). The germline V gene has CDR1 MDHEN and CDR2 SYDVKM. The CDR3 totals 17 residues. V shed 6 bases and J shed 3 bases, with 23 bases lying between them. CDR3 sequence reads: CASSHWAGAKGDTEAFF. As DNA, the CDR3 is TGTGCCAGCAGCCACTGGGCAGGGGCGAAGGGAGACACTGAAGCTTTCTTT.

This clone was found a few times. V usage is TRBV5-1 and J usage is TRBJ1-3; the D is unclear. Germline assignment: CDR1 SGHRS and CDR2 YFSETQ. Trimming left V 3 bases short and J 4 bases short, with 11 bases between. The CDR3 is made up of 14 amino acids. For the CDR3, the DNA is TGCGCCAGCAGCTCAGGTGCTTCGGGAAACACCATATATTTT. This codes for CASSSGASGNTIYF.

The J gene is TRBJ2-2, the V gene TRBV10-2; the match to TRBD1 covers 9 bases. The CDR3 covers 12 residues. J lost 7 bases, V lost 8 bases, and 2 bases had no gene match. Germline V CDR1 and CDR2: WSHSY, SAAADI. CDR3 nucleotide sequence: TGCGCCAGCGGGACAGGGCGCGGGGAGCTGTTTTTT. Protein sequence: CASGTGRGELFF.